A selection of T cell receptor beta chains follows, all from one sample in a study of cytomegalovirus exposure and HLA in healthy donors. Assay: immunoSEQ multiplex PCR; the TCRdb copy retains only in-frame clones and omits some. The data hold under 300,000 clones, with 75% to 90% observed a single time. Sequenced input: PBMCs. These receptors came from a woman in her twenties or thirties in good health and CMV-seropositive. The CDR3 runs from the conserved cysteine through the conserved F or W. The D gene is left open where the match is weak. Clone size appears in some rows only: once, few, many, or a class for an expanded clone.

clone_size: NA; j_call: TRBJ2-5; d_call: TRBD2; v_call: TRBV6-5; cdr3_nt: TGTGCCAGCAGTTACTCGGCGGGAGTTGTAGAGACCCAGTACTTC; cdr3_aa: CASSYSAGVVETQYF
clone_size: NA; j_call: TRBJ2-7; d_call: NA; v_call: TRBV5-1; cdr3_nt: TGCGCCAGCAGCTTTACGACAGGAACCACCTACGAGCAGTACTTC; cdr3_aa: CASSFTTGTTYEQYF
clone_size: NA; j_call: TRBJ1-1; d_call: NA; v_call: TRBV25-1; cdr3_nt: TGTGCCAGCAGTGGAGGGTGGGGCACTGAAGCTTTCTTT; cdr3_aa: CASSGGWGTEAFF
clone_size: NA; j_call: TRBJ2-3; d_call: TRBD1; v_call: TRBV7-9; cdr3_nt: TGTGCCAGCAGTTCCGACAGGGGAGGAGGAGCGGGCACAGATACGCAGTATTTT; cdr3_aa: CASSSDRGGGAGTDTQYF
clone_size: once; j_call: TRBJ2-1; d_call: NA; v_call: TRBV9; cdr3_nt: TGTGCCAGCAGCGTAGCTACAGGTTTCAATGAGCAGTTCTTC; cdr3_aa: CASSVATGFNEQFF
clone_size: NA; j_call: TRBJ2-7; d_call: TRBD2; v_call: TRBV5-1; cdr3_nt: TGCGCCAGCAGCCTAGCGGGGATCTACGAGCAGTACTTC; cdr3_aa: CASSLAGIYEQYF
clone_size: NA; j_call: TRBJ1-2; d_call: TRBD1; v_call: TRBV19; cdr3_nt: TGTGCCAGTAGTATAGTCCAGGGGGCTGATGGCTACACCTTC; cdr3_aa: CASSIVQGADGYTF
clone_size: NA; j_call: TRBJ2-7; d_call: TRBD1; v_call: TRBV5-1; cdr3_nt: TGCGCCAGCAGCGCTGGGACAGGGGGGGGCGAGCAGTACTTC; cdr3_aa: CASSAGTGGGEQYF
clone_size: NA; j_call: TRBJ2-7; d_call: NA; v_call: TRBV2; cdr3_nt: TGTGCCAGCACAGGGCAGGACATCTACGAGCAGTACTTC; cdr3_aa: CASTGQDIYEQYF
clone_size: NA; j_call: TRBJ2-3; d_call: TRBD2; v_call: TRBV10-2; cdr3_nt: TGCGCCAGCAGGCCTCCGGGACTAAACACAGATACGCAGTATTTT; cdr3_aa: CASRPPGLNTDTQYF